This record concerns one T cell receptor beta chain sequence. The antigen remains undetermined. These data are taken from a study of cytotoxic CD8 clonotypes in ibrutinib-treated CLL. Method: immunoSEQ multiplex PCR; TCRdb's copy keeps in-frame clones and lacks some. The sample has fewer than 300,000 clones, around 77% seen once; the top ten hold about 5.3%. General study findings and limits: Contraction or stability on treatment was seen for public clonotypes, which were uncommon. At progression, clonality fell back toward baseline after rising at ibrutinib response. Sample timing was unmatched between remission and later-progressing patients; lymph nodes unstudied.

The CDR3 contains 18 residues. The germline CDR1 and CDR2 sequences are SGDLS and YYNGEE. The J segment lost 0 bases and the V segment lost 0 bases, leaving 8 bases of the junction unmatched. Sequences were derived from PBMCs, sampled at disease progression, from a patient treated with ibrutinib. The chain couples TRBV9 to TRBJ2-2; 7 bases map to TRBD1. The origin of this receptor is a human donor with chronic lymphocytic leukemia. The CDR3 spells CASSVGGTATANTGELFF. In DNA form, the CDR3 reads TGTGCCAGCAGCGTAGGGGGGACAGCGACTGCGAACACCGGGGAGCTGTTTTTT.